A selection of T cell receptor beta chains follows, all from one sample in a study of human T cells and chemical hapten exposure. A single record per CDR3 protein comes from TCRdb applying MiXCR to the RACE reads. Seen here are about 40,000 distinct CDR3 sequences, roughly 3.3% observed once, and the top ten hold roughly 6.6%. The source was whole blood, collected in connection with sensitization to the hapten diphenylcyclopropenone (DPC). These receptors were taken from a man in his forties with alopecia areata. Some clones in this sample may be carry-over from other donors' samples. CDR3s include the opening cysteine and the closing phenylalanine or tryptophan. Fields, in order: clone size, J gene, V gene, D gene, CDR3 protein, CDR3 DNA. A D gene is named only where the DNA matches it firmly. The size entry is marked missing in some rows and otherwise reads once, few, many or a size class.

clone size: many; J gene: TRBJ2-7; V gene: TRBV20-1; D gene: NA; CDR3 protein: CSGTGTAPLYEQYF; CDR3 DNA: TGCAGTGGGACGGGGACCGCTCCACTCTACGAGCAGTACTTC
clone size: many; J gene: TRBJ1-4; V gene: TRBV28; D gene: NA; CDR3 protein: CASIGSGRVFF; CDR3 DNA: TGTGCCAGCATCGGGAGCGGAAGGGTGTTTTTT
clone size: many; J gene: TRBJ2-3; V gene: TRBV29-1; D gene: NA; CDR3 protein: CSVDLARGIVPDTQYF; CDR3 DNA: TGCAGCGTTGATCTAGCCCGAGGGATTGTCCCAGATACGCAGTATTTT
clone size: many; J gene: TRBJ2-3; V gene: TRBV3-1; D gene: NA; CDR3 protein: CASSRTASTDTQYF; CDR3 DNA: TGTGCCAGCAGTCGGACAGCAAGCACAGATACGCAGTATTTT
clone size: many; J gene: TRBJ2-3; V gene: TRBV18; D gene: TRBD2; CDR3 protein: CASSPGGRQDTQYF; CDR3 DNA: TGTGCCAGCTCACCGGGCGGGAGGCAAGATACGCAGTATTTT
clone size: many; J gene: TRBJ2-1; V gene: TRBV27; D gene: NA; CDR3 protein: CASTRSGRQFF; CDR3 DNA: TGTGCCAGCACGAGGAGTGGGCGTCAGTTCTTC
clone size: NA; J gene: TRBJ1-2; V gene: TRBV7-2; D gene: NA; CDR3 protein: CASSSLRGFLGYTF; CDR3 DNA: TGTGCCAGCAGCTCACTGAGGGGATTTCTTGGCTACACCTTC
clone size: many; J gene: TRBJ2-3; V gene: TRBV12-3/TRBV12-4; D gene: TRBD2; CDR3 protein: CASSFSGRATDTQYF; CDR3 DNA: TGTGCCAGCAGTTTTAGCGGGAGAGCGACAGATACGCAGTATTTT
clone size: many; J gene: TRBJ2-3; V gene: TRBV6-5; D gene: TRBD2; CDR3 protein: CASSYQGPSGASTDTQYF; CDR3 DNA: TGTGCCAGCAGTTACCAGGGACCTAGCGGGGCTAGCACAGATACGCAGTATTTT
clone size: many; J gene: TRBJ2-7; V gene: TRBV7-2; D gene: NA; CDR3 protein: CASSVSYEQYF; CDR3 DNA: TGTGCCAGCAGCGTCTCCTACGAGCAGTACTTC
clone size: NA; J gene: TRBJ2-7; V gene: TRBV9; D gene: TRBD1; CDR3 protein: CASSSLPGQVFYEQYF; CDR3 DNA: TGTGCCAGCAGCTCCCTCCCGGGACAGGTATTCTACGAGCAGTACTTC
clone size: many; J gene: TRBJ2-1; V gene: TRBV10-3; D gene: TRBD1; CDR3 protein: CAISEPDRGLGNEQFF; CDR3 DNA: TGTGCCATCAGTGAGCCGGACAGGGGGCTAGGGAATGAGCAGTTCTTC
clone size: few; J gene: TRBJ2-2; V gene: TRBV6-1; D gene: NA; CDR3 protein: CASSKDRLGTGELFF; CDR3 DNA: TGTGCCAGCAGTAAGGACAGACTCGGGACCGGGGAGCTGTTTTTT
clone size: many; J gene: TRBJ2-7; V gene: TRBV4-1; D gene: TRBD1; CDR3 protein: CASSQDQGTGVRYEQYF; CDR3 DNA: TGCGCCAGCAGCCAAGATCAGGGGACAGGGGTCCGATACGAGCAGTACTTC
clone size: NA; J gene: TRBJ2-2; V gene: TRBV6-5; D gene: NA; CDR3 protein: CASSPRGMLRTGELFF; CDR3 DNA: TGTGCCAGCAGCCCTAGGGGGATGTTACGCACCGGGGAGCTGTTTTTT
clone size: many; J gene: TRBJ2-4; V gene: TRBV12-3/TRBV12-4; D gene: NA; CDR3 protein: CASSPGRQNIQYF; CDR3 DNA: TGTGCCAGCAGTCCTGGCCGCCAGAACATTCAGTACTTC
clone size: many; J gene: TRBJ1-5; V gene: TRBV20-1; D gene: NA; CDR3 protein: CSATLGVSNQPQHF; CDR3 DNA: TGCAGTGCCACCTTGGGGGTGAGCAATCAGCCCCAGCATTTT
clone size: many; J gene: TRBJ2-7; V gene: TRBV28; D gene: NA; CDR3 protein: CASSFLGGDGDEQYF; CDR3 DNA: TGTGCCAGCAGTTTCCTTGGAGGGGATGGCGACGAGCAGTACTTC
clone size: many; J gene: TRBJ1-1; V gene: TRBV12-3/TRBV12-4; D gene: NA; CDR3 protein: CASSLKRMNTEAFF; CDR3 DNA: TGTGCCAGCAGTTTGAAGAGGATGAACACTGAAGCTTTCTTT
clone size: NA; J gene: TRBJ2-7; V gene: TRBV12-3/TRBV12-4; D gene: TRBD2; CDR3 protein: CASRPSSGKAEQYF; CDR3 DNA: TGTGCCAGCAGGCCATCTAGCGGGAAGGCCGAGCAGTACTTC
clone size: many; J gene: TRBJ2-1; V gene: TRBV6-2/TRBV6-3; D gene: NA; CDR3 protein: CASSAVSSYNEQFF; CDR3 DNA: TGTGCCAGCAGTGCGGTGAGCTCCTACAATGAGCAGTTCTTC
clone size: many; J gene: TRBJ1-1; V gene: TRBV6-2/TRBV6-3; D gene: NA; CDR3 protein: CASSRVRRPNTEAFF; CDR3 DNA: TGTGCCAGCAGTCGGGTTCGGCGGCCGAACACTGAAGCTTTCTTT
clone size: many; J gene: TRBJ2-3; V gene: TRBV20-1; D gene: NA; CDR3 protein: CSARVGKGPDTQYF; CDR3 DNA: TGCAGTGCTAGAGTGGGGAAGGGGCCAGATACGCAGTATTTT
clone size: many; J gene: TRBJ2-5; V gene: TRBV7-7; D gene: NA; CDR3 protein: CASSSDGYQETQYF; CDR3 DNA: TGTGCCAGCAGCTCGGACGGTTACCAAGAGACCCAGTACTTC
clone size: many; J gene: TRBJ1-5; V gene: TRBV6-5; D gene: TRBD1; CDR3 protein: CASSSGTGGDQPQHF; CDR3 DNA: TGTGCCAGCAGTTCGGGGACAGGGGGCGATCAGCCCCAGCATTTT
clone size: many; J gene: TRBJ2-7; V gene: TRBV6-1; D gene: NA; CDR3 protein: CASSATGGTNEQYF; CDR3 DNA: TGTGCCAGCAGTGCAACAGGAGGTACGAACGAGCAGTACTTC
clone size: many; J gene: TRBJ1-2; V gene: TRBV21-1; D gene: NA; CDR3 protein: CASSKGPDYGYTF; CDR3 DNA: TGTGCCAGCAGCAAAGGGCCAGACTATGGCTACACCTTC
clone size: many; J gene: TRBJ2-1; V gene: TRBV20-1; D gene: TRBD2; CDR3 protein: CSARDPASGNEQFF; CDR3 DNA: TGCAGTGCTAGAGATCCCGCTAGCGGGAATGAGCAGTTCTTC
clone size: many; J gene: TRBJ2-4; V gene: TRBV29-1; D gene: NA; CDR3 protein: CSVVGEGNIQYF; CDR3 DNA: TGCAGCGTTGTAGGAGAGGGAAACATTCAGTACTTC
clone size: few; J gene: TRBJ1-1; V gene: TRBV28; D gene: NA; CDR3 protein: CASSSPDGLRGTEAFF; CDR3 DNA: TGTGCCAGCAGCTCCCCGGACGGTCTTAGAGGAACTGAAGCTTTCTTT
clone size: NA; J gene: TRBJ2-6; V gene: TRBV4-3; D gene: NA; CDR3 protein: CASSQEGGPYSGANVLTF; CDR3 DNA: TGCGCCAGCAGCCAGGAGGGGGGGCCCTACTCTGGGGCCAACGTCCTGACTTTC
clone size: many; J gene: TRBJ2-3; V gene: TRBV9; D gene: TRBD2; CDR3 protein: CASSVAGGGKDTQYF; CDR3 DNA: TGTGCCAGCAGCGTAGCGGGAGGAGGGAAAGATACGCAGTATTTT
clone size: many; J gene: TRBJ2-7; V gene: TRBV20-1; D gene: TRBD2; CDR3 protein: CSARAASGRGAYSYEQYF; CDR3 DNA: TGCAGTGCTAGAGCCGCTAGCGGGAGAGGTGCATACTCCTACGAGCAGTACTTC
clone size: many; J gene: TRBJ2-3; V gene: TRBV20-1; D gene: NA; CDR3 protein: CSARDVSSTDTQYF; CDR3 DNA: TGCAGTGCTAGAGATGTTAGCAGCACAGATACGCAGTATTTT
clone size: many; J gene: TRBJ2-1; V gene: TRBV7-9; D gene: TRBD2; CDR3 protein: CASSPQGSGGYNEQFF; CDR3 DNA: TGTGCCAGCAGTCCCCAAGGCAGCGGGGGGTACAATGAGCAGTTCTTC
clone size: few; J gene: TRBJ2-1; V gene: TRBV24-1; D gene: NA; CDR3 protein: CATSDNLRSYNEQFF; CDR3 DNA: TGTGCCACCAGTGATAACCTGCGGTCCTACAATGAGCAGTTCTTC
clone size: NA; J gene: TRBJ1-3; V gene: TRBV7-6; D gene: TRBD1; CDR3 protein: CASSQGTDSGNTIYF; CDR3 DNA: TGTGCCAGCAGCCAAGGGACAGACTCTGGAAACACCATATATTTT
clone size: few; J gene: TRBJ2-2; V gene: TRBV11-2; D gene: TRBD2; CDR3 protein: CASSGGLAGPAGELFF; CDR3 DNA: TGTGCCAGCAGCGGGGGACTAGCGGGGCCCGCCGGGGAGCTGTTTTTT
clone size: many; J gene: TRBJ1-6; V gene: TRBV5-6; D gene: TRBD1; CDR3 protein: CASSLLSTGTGNNSPLHF; CDR3 DNA: TGTGCCAGCAGCTTACTATCAACCGGGACAGGGAATAATTCACCCCTCCACTTT
clone size: many; J gene: TRBJ2-5; V gene: TRBV20-1; D gene: NA; CDR3 protein: CSTSLVQETQYF; CDR3 DNA: TGCAGTACCTCACTAGTCCAAGAGACCCAGTACTTC
clone size: many; J gene: TRBJ2-7; V gene: TRBV20-1; D gene: NA; CDR3 protein: CSARDPVSYEQYF; CDR3 DNA: TGCAGTGCTAGAGATCCTGTGAGCTACGAGCAGTACTTC